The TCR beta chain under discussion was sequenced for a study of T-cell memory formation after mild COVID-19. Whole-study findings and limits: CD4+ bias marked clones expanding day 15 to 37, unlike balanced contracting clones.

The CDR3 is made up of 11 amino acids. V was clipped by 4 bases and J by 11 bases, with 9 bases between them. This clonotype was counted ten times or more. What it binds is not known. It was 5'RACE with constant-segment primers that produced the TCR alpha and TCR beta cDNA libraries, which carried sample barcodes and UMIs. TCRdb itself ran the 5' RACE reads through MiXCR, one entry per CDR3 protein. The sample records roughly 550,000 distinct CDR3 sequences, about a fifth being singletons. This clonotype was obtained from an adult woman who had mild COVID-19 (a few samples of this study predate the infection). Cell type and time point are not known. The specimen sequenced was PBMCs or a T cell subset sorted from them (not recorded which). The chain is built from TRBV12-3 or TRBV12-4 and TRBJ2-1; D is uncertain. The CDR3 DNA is TGTGCCAGCAGTTCCCAGATGCAGCAGTTCTTC. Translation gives CASSSQMQQFF.